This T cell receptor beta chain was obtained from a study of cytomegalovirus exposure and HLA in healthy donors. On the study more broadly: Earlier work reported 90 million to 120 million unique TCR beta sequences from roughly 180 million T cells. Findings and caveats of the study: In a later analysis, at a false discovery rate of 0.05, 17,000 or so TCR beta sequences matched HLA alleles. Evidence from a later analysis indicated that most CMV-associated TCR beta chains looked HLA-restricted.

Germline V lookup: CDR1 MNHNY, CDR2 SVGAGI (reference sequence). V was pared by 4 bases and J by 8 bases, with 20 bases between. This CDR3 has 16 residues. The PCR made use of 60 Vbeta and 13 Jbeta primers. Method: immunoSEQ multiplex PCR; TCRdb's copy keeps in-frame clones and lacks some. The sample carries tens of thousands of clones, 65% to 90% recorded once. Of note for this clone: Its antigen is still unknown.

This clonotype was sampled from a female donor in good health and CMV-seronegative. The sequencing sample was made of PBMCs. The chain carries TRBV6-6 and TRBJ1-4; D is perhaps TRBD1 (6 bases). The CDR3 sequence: CASSSPGQYGYEKLFF. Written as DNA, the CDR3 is TGTGCCAGCAGTTCCCCAGGACAGTACGGGTACGAAAAACTGTTTTTT.